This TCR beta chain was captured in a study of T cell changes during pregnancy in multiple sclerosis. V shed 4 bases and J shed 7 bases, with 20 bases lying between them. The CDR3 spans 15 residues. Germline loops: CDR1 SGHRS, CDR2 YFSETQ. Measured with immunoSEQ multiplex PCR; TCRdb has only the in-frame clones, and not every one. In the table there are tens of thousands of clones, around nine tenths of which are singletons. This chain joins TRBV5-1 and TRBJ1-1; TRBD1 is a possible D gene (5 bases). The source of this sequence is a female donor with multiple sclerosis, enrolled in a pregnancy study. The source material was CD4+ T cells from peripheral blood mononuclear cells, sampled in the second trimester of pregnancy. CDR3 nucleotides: TGCGCCAGCAGCACTGGGGACTTTCTAGGTATTGAAGCTTTCTTT. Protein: CASSTGDFLGIEAFF.